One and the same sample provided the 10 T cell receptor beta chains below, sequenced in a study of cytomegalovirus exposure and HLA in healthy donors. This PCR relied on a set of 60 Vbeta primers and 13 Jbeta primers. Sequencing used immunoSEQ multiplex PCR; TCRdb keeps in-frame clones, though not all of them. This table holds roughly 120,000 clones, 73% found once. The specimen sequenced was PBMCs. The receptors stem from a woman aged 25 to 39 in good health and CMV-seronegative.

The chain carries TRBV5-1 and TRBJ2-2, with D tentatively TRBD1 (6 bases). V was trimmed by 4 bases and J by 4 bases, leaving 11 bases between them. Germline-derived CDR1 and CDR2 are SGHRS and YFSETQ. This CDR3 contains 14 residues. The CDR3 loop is CASSAQGSTGELFF. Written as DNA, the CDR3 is TGCGCCAGCAGCGCGCAGGGGAGCACCGGGGAGCTGTTTTTT.

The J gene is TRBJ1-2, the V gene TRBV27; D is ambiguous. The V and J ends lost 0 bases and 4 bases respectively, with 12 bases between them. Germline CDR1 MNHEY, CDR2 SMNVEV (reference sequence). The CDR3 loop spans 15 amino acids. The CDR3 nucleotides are TGTGCCAGCAGTTTATCTGGCAGAACGATCTATGGCTACACCTTC. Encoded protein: CASSLSGRTIYGYTF.

The CDR3: CASSLGHLNTEAFF. The DNA for the CDR3 is TGTGCCAGCAGCTTGGGACACCTGAACACTGAAGCTTTCTTT. This chain links TRBV11-2 with TRBJ1-1; tentative D call: TRBD1 (6 bases). The CDR3 length is 14 residues. Germline V gene lookup returns CDR1 SGHAT and CDR2 FQNNGV. V was pared by 3 bases and J by 0 bases, with 8 bases between.

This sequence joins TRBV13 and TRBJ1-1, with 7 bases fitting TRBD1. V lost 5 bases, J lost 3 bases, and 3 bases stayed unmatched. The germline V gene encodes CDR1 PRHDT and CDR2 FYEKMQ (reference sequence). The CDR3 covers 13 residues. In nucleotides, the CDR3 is TGTGCCAGCAGCCGACAGGGCTACACTGAAGCTTTCTTT. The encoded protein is CASSRQGYTEAFF.

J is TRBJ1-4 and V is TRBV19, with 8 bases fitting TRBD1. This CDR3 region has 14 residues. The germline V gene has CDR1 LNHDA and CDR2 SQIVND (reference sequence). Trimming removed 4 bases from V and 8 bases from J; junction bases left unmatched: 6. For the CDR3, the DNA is TGTGCCAGTAGTAAGGACAGGGTTGGGGAAAAACTGTTTTTT. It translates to CASSKDRVGEKLFF.

The CDR3 loop is CATSRDLEPRSGELFF. The CDR3 bases are TGTGCCACCAGCAGAGATCTCGAGCCACGTAGCGGGGAGCTGTTTTTT. The chain is built from TRBV15 and TRBJ2-2; D not certain. Germline CDR1 and CDR2: LNHNV and YYDKDF (reference sequence). V lost 0 bases and J lost 7, with 15 bases in between. The CDR3 runs 16 residues.

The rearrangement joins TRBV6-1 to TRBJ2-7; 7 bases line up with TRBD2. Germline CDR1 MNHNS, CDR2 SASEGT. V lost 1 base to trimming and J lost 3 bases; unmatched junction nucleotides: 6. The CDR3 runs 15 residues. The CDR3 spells CASSEGWGGDYEQYF. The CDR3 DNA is TGTGCCAGCAGTGAAGGATGGGGAGGGGACTACGAGCAGTACTTC.

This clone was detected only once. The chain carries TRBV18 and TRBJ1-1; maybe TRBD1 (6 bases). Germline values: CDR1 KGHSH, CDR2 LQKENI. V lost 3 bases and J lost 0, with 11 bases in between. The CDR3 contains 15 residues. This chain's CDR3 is CASSPWTEMNTEAFF. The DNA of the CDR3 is TGTGCCAGCTCACCTTGGACAGAGATGAACACTGAAGCTTTCTTT.

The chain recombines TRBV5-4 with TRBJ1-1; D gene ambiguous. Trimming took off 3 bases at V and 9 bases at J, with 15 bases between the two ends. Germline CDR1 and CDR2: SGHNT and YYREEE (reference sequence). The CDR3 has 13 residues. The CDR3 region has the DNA TGTGCCAGCAGCTGGGAAACGGGAAGCAAAGCTTTCTTT. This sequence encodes CASSWETGSKAFF.

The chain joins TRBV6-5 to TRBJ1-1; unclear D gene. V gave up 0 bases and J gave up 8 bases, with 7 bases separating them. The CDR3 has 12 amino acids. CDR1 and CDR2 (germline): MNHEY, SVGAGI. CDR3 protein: CASSYSGFEAFF. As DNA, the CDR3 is TGTGCCAGCAGTTACTCGGGCTTCGAAGCTTTCTTT.